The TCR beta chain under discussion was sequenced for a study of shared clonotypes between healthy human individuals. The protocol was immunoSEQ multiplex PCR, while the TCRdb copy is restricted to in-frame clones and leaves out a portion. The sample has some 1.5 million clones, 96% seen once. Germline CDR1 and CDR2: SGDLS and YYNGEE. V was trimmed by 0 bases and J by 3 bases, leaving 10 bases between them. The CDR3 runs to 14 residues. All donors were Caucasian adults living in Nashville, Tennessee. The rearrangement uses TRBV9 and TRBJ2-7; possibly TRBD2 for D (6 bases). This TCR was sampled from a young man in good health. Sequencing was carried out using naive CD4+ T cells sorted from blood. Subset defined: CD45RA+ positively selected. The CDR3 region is CASSVAGEFYEQYF. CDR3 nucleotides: TGTGCCAGCAGCGTAGCGGGAGAATTCTACGAGCAGTACTTC.